The sequence of this TCR beta chain was determined in a study of tissue T cells after allogeneic stem cell transplantation. Study observations and caveats: In patients and mice, blood and spleen missed much of tissue repertoire. This small cohort was clinically heterogeneous, and sampling depth was a limitation.

CDR3 sequences, V/J genes, frequencies and template counts came from survey-depth TCRbeta sequencing. Only in-frame clones appear in the TCRdb table, and some are missing; sequencing was by immunoSEQ multiplex PCR. The sample includes approximately 4,700 clones, 45% seen only once; the top ten take roughly 15%. Described time point: mouse harvest day 14 after allogeneic transplant. Mouse grafts combined 10^7 T-cell-depleted bone marrow cells with 10^6 splenic CD5+ T cells. Remarks on this clone: As yet, its antigen is unknown. Gene names are the mouse ones. The read gets to within 1 residue of the CDR3 end, and the germline J gene fills in the rest.

CDR1 and CDR2 (germline): MNHDT, YYDKIL. The CDR3 loop spans 13 amino acids. The V and J ends lost 2 bases and 1 base respectively, with 5 bases between them. The sequence was obtained from a female BALB/c mouse given C57BL/6 T cells with graft-versus-host disease after an allogeneic hematopoietic cell transplant. Material for sequencing was gut tissue. This chain joins TRBV17 and TRBJ1-1; D not certain. The CDR3 bases that were read are TGTGCTAGCAGTAGAAACAGAAACACAGAAGTCTTC. Translation gives CASSRNRNTEVF. The whole CDR3 is CASSRNRNTEVFF.